One sample yielded the 15 T cell receptor beta chains listed below, sequenced in a study of T cells after yellow fever vaccination. Each CDR3 protein is one row after TCRdb ran MiXCR on the 5' RACE reads. The data show around 200,000 distinct CDR3 sequences, approximately 10% seen once. This material consisted of CD8+ T cells sorted from PBMCs, taken 15 days after the yellow fever booster vaccination. All receptors derive from a man aged 18 to 30 who received the YFV17D yellow fever vaccine.

This clonotype has ten or more counts. The DNA of the CDR3 is TGTGCCAGCAGTTTCGGGGACAGGTCGCCTCTTACTGAAGCTTTCTTT. This codes for CASSFGDRSPLTEAFF. This chain uses TRBV27 with TRBJ1-1; 8 bases align to TRBD1. The CDR3 is 16 amino acids. V gave up 3 bases and J gave up 5 bases; unmatched junction bases: 11. CDR1 MNHEY and CDR2 SMNVEV come from the germline V gene (reference sequence).

This clonotype was counted a few times. This chain links TRBV11-2 with TRBJ2-1; D is unresolved. CDR1 is SGHAT, CDR2 FQNNGV, per germline. Between the trimmed V and J ends, which lost 1 base and 8 bases, there was a span of 9 bases. The CDR3 has 13 amino acids. CDR3 in amino acids: CASSLGKPHEQFF. CDR3 nucleotides: TGTGCCAGCAGCTTAGGAAAGCCACATGAGCAGTTCTTC.

This clonotype was counted only a few times. The chain combines TRBV12-3 or TRBV12-4 with TRBJ2-7, with TRBD1 as a possible D gene (5 bases). The CDR3 is 13 amino acids. V was trimmed by 5 bases and J by 5 bases, leaving 13 bases between them. The CDR3 DNA sequence: TGTGCCAGCAGTCCCCCGGTAGGGGACGAGCAGTACTTC. Translated: CASSPPVGDEQYF.

This clonotype was detected a few times. This chain uses TRBV7-9 with TRBJ2-4, with D perhaps matching TRBD2 (5 bases). Germline V gives CDR1 SEHNR, CDR2 FQNEAQ (reference sequence). CDR3 length: 14 amino acids. Trimming stripped 5 bases from V and 0 bases from J, with 8 bases between. DNA for the CDR3: TGTGCCAGCAGCCGGGATGTAGCCAAAAACATTCAGTACTTC. Amino acid sequence: CASSRDVAKNIQYF. The whole variable domain, filled in from reference TRBV7-9 and TRBJ2-4, reads DTGVSQNPRHKITKRGQNVTFRCDPISEHNRLYWYRQTLGQGPEFLTYFQNEAQLEKSRLLSDRFSAERPKGSFSTLEIQRTEQGDSAMYLCASSRDVAKNIQYFGAGTRLSVL.

This clonotype appeared many times. The V gene is TRBV6-1, the J gene TRBJ2-7, with TRBD2 identical over 8 bases. Trimming at V came to 0 bases and at J to 2 bases, leaving 6 bases not matched to a gene. CDR3 length equals 16 residues. Germline CDR1 is MNHNS and CDR2 is SASEGT. The CDR3 spells CASSEARGAGPYEQYV. DNA of the CDR3: TGTGCCAGCAGTGAAGCGCGGGGGGCCGGCCCCTACGAGCAGTACGTC.

This clonotype was observed a few times. The chain combines TRBV7-9 with TRBJ2-7; 8 bases match TRBD1. The CDR3 runs to 12 residues. J lost 6 bases, V lost 5 bases, and 3 bases had no gene match. Germline lookup yields CDR1 SEHNR and CDR2 FQNEAQ (reference sequence). DNA for the CDR3: TGTGCCAGCAGCCAGACAGGGGTCGAGCAGTACTTC. It is translated as CASSQTGVEQYF. Drawing the rest from reference TRBV7-9 and TRBJ2-7, the complete variable domain is DTGVSQNPRHKITKRGQNVTFRCDPISEHNRLYWYRQTLGQGPEFLTYFQNEAQLEKSRLLSDRFSAERPKGSFSTLEIQRTEQGDSAMYLCASSQTGVEQYFGPGTRLTVT.

This clonotype appeared a few times. CDR3 in amino acids: CASSNLAGEDTGELFF. The CDR3 DNA follows: TGTGCCAGCAGTAACCTAGCGGGGGAGGACACCGGGGAGCTGTTTTTT. V gene TRBV6-5 combines with J gene TRBJ2-2; TRBD2 matches 10 bases. J was trimmed by 3 bases and V by 5 bases; bases with no gene match: 6. This CDR3 has 16 residues. Germline V gene lookup returns CDR1 MNHEY and CDR2 SVGAGI.

The genes are TRBV12-3 or TRBV12-4 and TRBJ1-1; D remains ambiguous. The length of the CDR3 is 11 residues. The V gene lost 7 bases and the J gene lost 4 bases, with 7 bases spanning the gap. The CDR3 spells CASIFGTEAFF. DNA for the CDR3: TGTGCCAGCATCTTTGGCACTGAAGCTTTCTTT.

This clonotype occurred many times. CDR3 nucleotide sequence: TGCGCCAGCAGCCAAGATCTGCGACTAGCGGGCCACCCTAAGCTAAATACGCAGTATTTT. Protein product: CASSQDLRLAGHPKLNTQYF. This chain links TRBV4-3 with TRBJ2-3, with 10 bases fitting TRBD2. From germline, CDR1 is LGHNA and CDR2 YSLEER. The CDR3 spans 20 residues. J was trimmed by 7 bases and V by 0 bases; bases with no gene match: 19.

CDR3 nucleotides: TGCGCCAGCAGCCAAGGAAAAGTGGGGACAGGGCGCACAGATACGCAGTATTTT. It is translated as CASSQGKVGTGRTDTQYF. The chain couples TRBV4-1 to TRBJ2-3; 9 bases align to TRBD1. This CDR3 has 18 residues. Germline CDR1 is MGHRA and CDR2 is YSYEKL. The J segment lost 1 base and the V segment lost 1 base, leaving 9 bases of the junction unmatched.

The chain couples TRBV2 to TRBJ1-5; TRBD1 agrees at 7 bases. The germline V gene encodes CDR1 SNHLY and CDR2 FYNNEI. V shed 3 bases and J 0 bases; nucleotides not matched to a gene: 11. This CDR3 has 18 amino acids. In DNA, the CDR3 is TGTGCCAGCAGTGATCCCCGGACAGGATTATATAGCAATCAGCCCCAGCATTTT. This gives the protein CASSDPRTGLYSNQPQHF.

The chain employs TRBV12-3 or TRBV12-4 and TRBJ1-5; D is undetermined. With 4 bases removed from V and 2 bases from J, the gap between germline ends came to 3 bases. The CDR3 has 12 residues. DNA for the CDR3: TGTGCCAGCAGTTCTCGCAATCAGCCCCAGCATTTT. This translates into CASSSRNQPQHF.

The chain has TRBV4-1 and TRBJ2-1; 13 bases fit TRBD2. The CDR3 runs 17 residues. CDR1 is MGHRA, CDR2 YSYEKL, per germline. The junction had 8 bases not matched to a gene; V was cut back by 4 bases and J by 5 bases. For the CDR3, the DNA is TGCGCCAGCAGCCGAGGCGGACTAGCGGGGGAGGACAATGAGCAGTTCTTC. Encoded protein: CASSRGGLAGEDNEQFF.

The chain links TRBV30 to TRBJ1-1; 8 bases line up with TRBD1. Germline V lookup: CDR1 GTSNPN, CDR2 SVGIG (reference sequence). The J segment lost 3 bases and the V segment lost 8 bases, leaving 8 bases of the junction unmatched. The CDR3 sequence is 13 residues long. Written as DNA, the CDR3 is TGTGCCCGTGCGCTACAGGGGGACACTGAAGCTTTCTTT. It translates to CARALQGDTEAFF.

The chain joins TRBV29-1 to TRBJ2-1; D uncertain. Trimming took off 5 bases at V and 7 bases at J, with 9 bases between the two ends. The CDR3 is 11 residues long. Germline-derived CDR1 and CDR2 are SQVTM and ANQGSEA. The CDR3 coding sequence is TGCAGCGTTTTACAGCTAAATGAGCAGTTCTTC. This translates into CSVLQLNEQFF.